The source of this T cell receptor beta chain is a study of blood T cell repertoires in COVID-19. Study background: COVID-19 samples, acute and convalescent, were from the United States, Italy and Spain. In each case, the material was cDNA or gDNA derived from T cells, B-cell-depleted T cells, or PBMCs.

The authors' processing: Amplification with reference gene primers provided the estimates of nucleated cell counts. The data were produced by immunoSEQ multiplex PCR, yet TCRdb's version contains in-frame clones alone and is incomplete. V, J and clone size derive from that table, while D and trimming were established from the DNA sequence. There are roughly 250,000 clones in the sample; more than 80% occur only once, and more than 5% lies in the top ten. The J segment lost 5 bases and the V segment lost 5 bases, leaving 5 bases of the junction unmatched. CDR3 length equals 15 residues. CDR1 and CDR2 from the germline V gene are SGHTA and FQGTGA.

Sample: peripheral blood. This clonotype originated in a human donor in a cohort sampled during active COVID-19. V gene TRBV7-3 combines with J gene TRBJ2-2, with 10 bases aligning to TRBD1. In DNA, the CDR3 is TGTGCCAGCAGCCAACGGACAGGGGGGACCGGGGAGCTGTTTTTT. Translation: CASSQRTGGTGELFF.